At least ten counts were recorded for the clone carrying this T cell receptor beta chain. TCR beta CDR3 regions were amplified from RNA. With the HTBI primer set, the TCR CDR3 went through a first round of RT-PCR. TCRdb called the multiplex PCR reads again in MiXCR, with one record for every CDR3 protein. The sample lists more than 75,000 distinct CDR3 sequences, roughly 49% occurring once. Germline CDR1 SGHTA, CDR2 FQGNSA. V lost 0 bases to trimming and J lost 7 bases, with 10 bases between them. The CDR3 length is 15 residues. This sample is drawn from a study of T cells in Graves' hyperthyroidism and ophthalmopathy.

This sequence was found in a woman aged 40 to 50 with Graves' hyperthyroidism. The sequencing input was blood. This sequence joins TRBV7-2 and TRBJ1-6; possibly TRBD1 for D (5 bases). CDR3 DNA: TGTGCCAGCAGCTTAGCGCCAGGGCCGAATTCACCCCTCCACTTT. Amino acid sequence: CASSLAPGPNSPLHF.